The 15 T cell receptor beta chains presented below share a single source sample, sequenced in a study of T cells in tuberculosis. Generated by immunoSEQ multiplex PCR, the TCRdb table keeps only in-frame clones and is missing some. The repertoire includes around 33,000 clones, approximately 90% of them detected once, and 7% to 8% sits in the top ten. Sequencing was carried out using PBMCs. These receptors were collected from a donor between 10 and 35 years old with latent tuberculosis or without tuberculosis infection. Some clones in this sample may be carry-over from other donors' samples.

The gene calls are TRBV30 and TRBJ2-1, with D possibly TRBD1 on 6 matching bases. The CDR3 contains 15 residues. The V gene's germline CDR1 is GTSNPN and CDR2 SVGIG (reference sequence). V was trimmed by 0 bases and J by 4 bases, leaving 13 bases between them. CDR3 residues: CAWSVQGDLYNEQFF. In DNA, the CDR3 is TGTGCCTGGAGTGTACAGGGAGACCTTTACAATGAGCAGTTCTTC.

The chain recombines TRBV5-6 with TRBJ1-5, with 8 nucleotides matching TRBD1. J was trimmed by 6 bases and V by 2 bases; bases with no gene match: 7. Germline CDR1 reads SGHDT; CDR2 reads YYEEEE. This CDR3 is built from 15 residues. The CDR3 nucleotides read TGTGCCAGCAGCTTTCAGGGGGCGCTTAGTCAGCCCCAGCATTTT. This sequence encodes CASSFQGALSQPQHF.

The genes are TRBV27 and TRBJ2-1, with 12 bases identical to TRBD1. The J segment lost 8 bases and the V segment lost 0 bases, leaving 5 bases of the junction unmatched. Germline V gene sequence: CDR1 MNHEY, CDR2 SMNVEV (reference sequence). CDR3 size: 16 residues. CDR3 loop: CASSLSWDRGLDEQFF. In nucleotides, the CDR3 is TGTGCCAGCAGTTTATCTTGGGACAGGGGGCTCGATGAGCAGTTCTTC.

This chain joins TRBV15 and TRBJ1-3; 8 bases match TRBD1. J lost 4 bases, V lost 3 bases, and 5 bases had no gene match. The CDR3 runs 15 residues. CDR1 and CDR2 (germline): LNHNV, YYDKDF (reference sequence). The CDR3 coding sequence is TGTGCCACCAGCAGTGGGGGGACAGGCGGAAACACCATATATTTT. This codes for CATSSGGTGGNTIYF.

The CDR3 reads CASSSPGHKGSYEQYF. The DNA of the CDR3 is TGTGCCAGCAGTTCCCCGGGACACAAGGGCTCCTACGAGCAGTACTTC. The chain uses TRBV28 and TRBJ2-7, with a tentative D call TRBD1 (6 bases). Germline V CDR1 and CDR2: MDHEN, SYDVKM. The V and J ends lost 4 bases and 0 bases respectively, with 16 bases between them. The CDR3 spans 16 residues.

V gene TRBV12-5 combines with J gene TRBJ2-1; tentative D call: TRBD1 (7 bases). The germline gives CDR1 LGHNT, CDR2 FRNRAP. The CDR3 contains 17 residues. Between the trimmed V and J ends, which lost 4 bases and 5 bases, there was a span of 21 bases. The DNA for the CDR3 is TGTGCTAGTGGTTCCCTCCGGGACAGTAGCGGAAACAATGAGCAGTTCTTC. Translating it yields CASGSLRDSSGNNEQFF.

This clone has a single count. CDR3 coding DNA: TGTGCCAGCAGCCAAGGGCAGGGGGAAACTGAAGCTTTCTTT. Its translation: CASSQGQGETEAFF. The chain carries TRBV6-6 and TRBJ1-1; 7 bases match TRBD1. V lost 6 bases and J lost 5; bases outside the gene matches: 9. The germline gives CDR1 MNHNY, CDR2 SVGAGI (reference sequence). This CDR3 comprises 14 residues.

This CDR3 reads CASKETGSYEQYF. The DNA of the CDR3 is TGTGCCAGTAAAGAGACGGGGTCCTACGAGCAGTACTTC. This chain connects TRBV19 to TRBJ2-7, with D perhaps TRBD2 (5 bases). The germline V gene has CDR1 LNHDA and CDR2 SQIVND (reference sequence). The V and J ends lost 7 bases and 1 base respectively, with 11 bases between them. The length of the CDR3 is 13 residues.

The chain carries TRBV2 and TRBJ1-5; 7 bases are a match to TRBD1. The V gene's germline CDR1 is SNHLY and CDR2 FYNNEI. V gave up 6 bases and J gave up 3 bases; unmatched junction bases: 8. This CDR3 spans 15 amino acids. CDR3 in DNA: TGTGCCAGCAGCCCCCCGGGACAGTTCAATCAGCCCCAGCATTTT. Translating gives CASSPPGQFNQPQHF.

V is TRBV27 and J is TRBJ2-4; the match to TRBD2 covers 7 bases. Germline values: CDR1 MNHEY, CDR2 SMNVEV (reference sequence). The CDR3 consists of 16 residues. J was trimmed by 1 base and V by 6 bases; bases with no gene match: 9. The CDR3 DNA sequence: TGTGCCAGCAGCTTGGGGGGAGGGCCGGCCAAAAACATTCAGTACTTC. This sequence encodes CASSLGGGPAKNIQYF.

This sequence joins TRBV7-2 and TRBJ2-7, with TRBD1 identical over 9 bases. Germline CDR1 and CDR2: SGHTA and FQGNSA. With V trimmed by 0 bases and J by 3 bases, 3 bases remained unmatched. The CDR3 loop spans 15 amino acids. The CDR3, as DNA: TGTGCCAGCAGCTTAGCTGGGACAGGGATCTACGAGCAGTACTTC. It codes for CASSLAGTGIYEQYF.

The chain recombines TRBV9 with TRBJ1-2; perhaps TRBD1 as D (6 bases). The germline V gene encodes CDR1 SGDLS and CDR2 YYNGEE. The CDR3 spans 15 residues. V lost 0 bases to trimming and J lost 5 bases, with 14 bases between them. CDR3 sequence reads: CASSVADGGAYGYTF. The CDR3 coding sequence is TGTGCCAGCAGCGTAGCCGATGGGGGGGCATATGGCTACACCTTC. The full variable domain, its missing parts supplied by reference TRBV9 and TRBJ1-2, is DSGVTQTPKHLITATGQRVTLRCSPRSGDLSVYWYQQSLDQGLQFLIQYYNGEERAKGNILERFSAQQFPDLHSELNLSSLELGDSALYFCASSVADGGAYGYTFGSGTRLTVV.

In this sample, this clone turned up a few times. The V call is TRBV5-1, the J call TRBJ1-2; 7 bases line up with TRBD1. Germline CDR1 reads SGHRS; CDR2 reads YFSETQ. The V and J ends lost 4 bases and 4 bases, in that order; junction bases with no gene match: 4. The CDR3 has 13 amino acids. CDR3 sequence: CASSVGGSYGYTF. The CDR3 region has the DNA TGCGCCAGCAGCGTAGGGGGCAGCTATGGCTACACCTTC.

This chain connects TRBV18 to TRBJ2-1; 8 nucleotides agree with TRBD1. This CDR3 is built from 15 residues. With 3 bases clipped from V and 6 bases from J, the junction kept 7 bases outside the gene matches. The germline CDR1 and CDR2 sequences are KGHSH and LQKENI. CDR3 protein: CASSPGQGQSNEQFF. The CDR3 coding sequence is TGTGCCAGCTCACCTGGACAGGGACAGTCCAATGAGCAGTTCTTC.

The V gene is TRBV2, the J gene TRBJ1-1; tentative D call: TRBD1 (5 bases). V lost 3 bases and J lost 4, with 9 bases in between. Germline V CDR1 and CDR2: SNHLY, FYNNEI. The CDR3 covers 13 residues. This CDR3 is CASSDSGGTEAFF. CDR3 coding DNA: TGTGCCAGCAGTGATTCCGGGGGCACTGAAGCTTTCTTT.